The 27 T cell receptor beta chains below come from one sample, sequenced in a study of blood T cell repertoires in COVID-19. Method: immunoSEQ multiplex PCR; TCRdb's copy keeps in-frame clones and lacks some. The profile shows 98,000 or so clones, roughly 84% of them singletons. The sequenced material came from peripheral blood. Receptors originate from a woman aged 55-70 years in a cohort sampled during active or convalescent COVID-19.

The J gene is TRBJ2-1, the V gene TRBV5-1; 13 bases agree with TRBD2. J gave up 5 bases and V 0 bases, and 8 bases lay outside the gene matches. The CDR3 totals 18 residues. Germline-derived CDR1 and CDR2 are SGHRS and YFSETQ. The CDR3 loop reads CASSLGTSGRAGDNEQFF. CDR3 DNA sequence: TGCGCCAGCAGCTTGGGTACTAGCGGGAGGGCCGGGGACAATGAGCAGTTCTTC.

The genes are TRBV2 and TRBJ2-7; D possibly corresponds to TRBD1 (6 bases). V was cut by 6 bases and J by 6 bases, with 21 bases left in between. Germline-derived CDR1 and CDR2 are SNHLY and FYNNEI. This CDR3 has 15 residues. This chain's CDR3 is CASRKELTGRSEQYF. In nucleotides, the CDR3 is TGTGCCAGCAGGAAGGAGTTGACAGGTCGGAGCGAGCAGTACTTC.

The J gene is TRBJ2-3, the V gene TRBV11-3; 11 nucleotides align to TRBD2. Germline V gives CDR1 SGHNT, CDR2 YENEEA. Germline trimming cut 5 bases from V and 6 bases from J; bases unmatched to any gene: 7. CDR3 size: 15 residues. The CDR3, as DNA: TGTGCCAGCAGCGTAGCGGGAGGGCCGTGGGATACGCAGTATTTT. Translated, it gives CASSVAGGPWDTQYF.

V and J are TRBV10-2 and TRBJ1-1, with 7 positions matching TRBD1. The CDR3 consists of 14 residues. Germline V gene lookup returns CDR1 WSHSY and CDR2 SAAADI. The J segment lost 3 bases and the V segment lost 5 bases, leaving 6 bases of the junction unmatched. The CDR3 loop reads CASSLLTGYTEAFF. CDR3 in DNA: TGCGCCAGCAGTCTTTTGACAGGGTACACTGAAGCTTTCTTT.

The rearrangement links TRBV6-5 to TRBJ2-7, with 7 bases that match TRBD2. The trim removed 5 bases at V and 0 bases at J, leaving 4 bases unmatched. CDR1 and CDR2 (germline): MNHEY, SVGAGI. The CDR3 totals 14 residues. CDR3 protein: CASSSGESSYEQYF. DNA for the CDR3: TGTGCCAGCAGTAGCGGGGAGAGCTCCTACGAGCAGTACTTC.

The chain has TRBV12-3 or TRBV12-4 and TRBJ2-7; D not resolved. The CDR3 has 13 residues. The V end lost 3 bases, the J end lost 1 base, and 7 bases lay between the germline ends. The CDR3 loop is CASSFRRSYEQYF. CDR3 bases: TGTGCCAGCAGTTTCCGCCGGTCCTACGAGCAGTACTTC.

The chain has TRBV7-9 and TRBJ1-2; D remains unclear. This CDR3 comprises 14 residues. Germline CDR1 is SEHNR and CDR2 is FQNEAQ (reference sequence). V was cut by 0 bases and J by 5 bases, with 10 bases left in between. CDR3 DNA sequence: TGTGCCAGCAGCTTAGCGAACGGGTATTATGGCTACACCTTC. It encodes CASSLANGYYGYTF.

The chain employs TRBV7-9 and TRBJ2-7, with 9 nucleotides matching TRBD1. With V trimmed by 5 bases and J by 5 bases, 1 base remained unmatched. This CDR3 spans 12 amino acids. Germline assignment: CDR1 SEHNR and CDR2 FQNEAQ (reference sequence). In DNA form, the CDR3 reads TGTGCCAGCAGCAGGACAGGGGACGAGCAGTACTTC. It encodes CASSRTGDEQYF.

The genes are TRBV29-1 and TRBJ1-2; no firm D call. CDR1 is SQVTM, CDR2 ANQGSEA, per germline. The CDR3 has 12 residues. The CDR3 region has the DNA TGCATCGGTCAGGAAGTAAACTATGGCTACACCTTC. It is translated as CIGQEVNYGYTF.

The chain is built from TRBV7-8 and TRBJ1-5, with 7 bases that match TRBD1. CDR1 is SGHVS, CDR2 FQNEAQ, per germline. V was pared by 1 base and J by 6 bases, with 6 bases of the junction left unmatched. This CDR3 is built from 15 residues. The CDR3 DNA reads TGTGCCAGCAGCTTAGAAGGGGGCGATAGTCAGCCCCAGCATTTT. Translating gives CASSLEGGDSQPQHF.

The chain couples TRBV27 to TRBJ2-7; 8 positions agree with TRBD2. With V trimmed by 5 bases and J by 0 bases, 6 bases remained unmatched. The CDR3 is 15 residues long. In germline, CDR1 is MNHEY, CDR2 SMNVEV (reference sequence). This CDR3 is CASSIPGLASYEQYF. The CDR3 bases are TGTGCCAGCAGTATCCCCGGACTAGCCTCCTACGAGCAGTACTTC.

The chain carries TRBV12-3 or TRBV12-4 and TRBJ1-1; D is ambiguous. This CDR3 has 13 amino acids. V was trimmed by 2 bases and J by 1 base, leaving 5 bases between them. The CDR3 sequence is CASSLNRNTEAFF. For the CDR3, the DNA is TGTGCCAGCAGTTTAAACAGGAACACTGAAGCTTTCTTT.

The chain carries TRBV12-5 and TRBJ2-1, with TRBD1 matching over 10 bases. The V gene end was trimmed by 5 bases and the J gene end by 1 base; junction bases not matched to a gene: 8. This CDR3 region has 17 residues. Germline assignment: CDR1 LGHNT and CDR2 FRNRAP. CDR3 residues: CASGDRTGGVSYNEQFF. The DNA of the CDR3 is TGTGCTAGTGGTGACCGGACAGGGGGGGTTTCCTACAATGAGCAGTTCTTC.

The V call is TRBV7-3, the J call TRBJ2-3; TRBD2 agrees at 8 bases. This CDR3 spans 14 amino acids. Germline V gene lookup returns CDR1 SGHTA and CDR2 FQGTGA. Trimming at V came to 4 bases and at J to 8 bases, leaving 8 bases not matched to a gene. CDR3 DNA: TGTGCCAGCAGCTCAAGGGGTGCGGGGGGTACGCAGTATTTT. Its translation: CASSSRGAGGTQYF.

The V call is TRBV6-5, the J call TRBJ2-3; 11 nucleotides match TRBD1. The CDR3 is 13 residues long. Germline V lookup: CDR1 MNHEY, CDR2 SVGAGI. V lost 8 bases and J lost 6; bases outside the gene matches: 4. CDR3 DNA: TGTGCCAGCGGGGGACAGGGGGGCGATACGCAGTATTTT. As protein: CASGGQGGDTQYF.

The chain joins TRBV4-1 to TRBJ1-1; D not resolved. The germline gives CDR1 MGHRA, CDR2 YSYEKL. The CDR3 has 13 residues. V was pared by 5 bases and J by 2 bases, with 9 bases between. CDR3 residues: CASSDTENTEAFF. As DNA, the CDR3 is TGCGCCAGCAGCGACACAGAAAACACTGAAGCTTTCTTT.

J is TRBJ1-5 and V is TRBV7-9; the D is unclear. Germline V CDR1 and CDR2: SEHNR, FQNEAQ (reference sequence). Trimming pared 1 base from V and 5 bases from J, leaving 6 bases between. This CDR3 comprises 13 residues. The CDR3 DNA reads TGTGCCAGCAGCTTAGAACAGTATCAGCCCCAGCATTTT. Its translation: CASSLEQYQPQHF.

This clone was observed a few times. This chain links TRBV5-1 with TRBJ2-1; TRBD2 matches 8 bases. Germline V gene sequence: CDR1 SGHRS, CDR2 YFSETQ. The ends lost 4 bases at V and 3 bases at J; junction bases unmatched: 6. This CDR3 contains 15 residues. The CDR3 here is CASSRTSPFYNEQFF. CDR3 nucleotide sequence: TGCGCCAGCAGCCGGACTAGCCCCTTCTACAATGAGCAGTTCTTC. Together with reference TRBV5-1 and TRBJ2-1, the CDR3 gives the full variable domain: KAGVTQTPRYLIKTRGQQVTLSCSPISGHRSVSWYQQTPGQGLQFLFEYFSETQRNKGNFPGRFSGRQFSNSRSEMNVSTLELGDSALYLCASSRTSPFYNEQFFGPGTRLTVL.

The chain joins TRBV9 to TRBJ1-1, with D possibly matching TRBD1 (5 bases). Germline V gene sequence: CDR1 SGDLS, CDR2 YYNGEE. The CDR3 is made up of 14 amino acids. V gave up 0 bases and J gave up 7 bases, with 13 bases separating them. This CDR3 reads CASSVDGGTDEAFF. CDR3 DNA: TGTGCCAGCAGCGTAGATGGGGGGACGGATGAAGCTTTCTTT.

The chain is built from TRBV5-6 and TRBJ2-7, with 14 bases fitting TRBD2. The CDR3 spans 16 residues. Germline V lookup: CDR1 SGHDT, CDR2 YYEEEE. Unmatched junction bases numbered 6, after V lost 5 bases and J lost 2 bases. CDR3 sequence (DNA): TGTGCCAGCAGAAAGCCGGGACTAGCGGGGGCCTACGAGCAGTACTTC. Residues: CASRKPGLAGAYEQYF.

This chain joins TRBV19 and TRBJ2-7; maybe TRBD1 (6 bases). Germline V gives CDR1 LNHDA, CDR2 SQIVND (reference sequence). This CDR3 is 14 amino acids long. V was cut by 4 bases and J by 1 base, with 11 bases left in between. The CDR3 loop is CASSNRVRSYEQYF. CDR3 bases: TGTGCCAGTAGTAACAGGGTACGATCCTACGAGCAGTACTTC.

V and J are TRBV4-1 and TRBJ1-2; D is undetermined. This CDR3 comprises 14 residues. V was trimmed by 0 bases and J by 3 bases, leaving 8 bases between them. Germline V gives CDR1 MGHRA, CDR2 YSYEKL. This CDR3 is CASSQDLADYGYTF. The CDR3 coding sequence is TGCGCCAGCAGCCAAGATTTAGCGGACTATGGCTACACCTTC.

This chain joins TRBV27 and TRBJ1-5; TRBD1 agrees at 7 bases. The CDR3 totals 15 residues. V lost 8 bases and J lost 1; bases outside the gene matches: 8. Germline V gene data show CDR1 as MNHEY and CDR2 as SMNVEV (reference sequence). The CDR3 region has the DNA TGTGCCAGCCGAGAGGGACAGATAAGCAATCAGCCCCAGCATTTT. Its protein product is CASREGQISNQPQHF.

The chain links TRBV24-1 to TRBJ1-2; D is perhaps TRBD1 (6 bases). CDR3 length: 14 amino acids. Germline values: CDR1 KGHDR, CDR2 SFDVKD. V was clipped by 3 bases and J by 8 bases, with 15 bases between them. The CDR3 sequence is CATSDPQGRGGYTF. CDR3 bases: TGTGCCACCAGTGATCCACAGGGTAGGGGAGGCTACACCTTC.

The CDR3 reads CASTDLSGTGELFF. The CDR3 DNA reads as TGTGCCAGCACCGACTTATCGGGAACCGGGGAGCTGTTTTTT. This chain joins TRBV6-5 and TRBJ2-2, with a tentative D call TRBD2 (5 bases). Germline V gene lookup returns CDR1 MNHEY and CDR2 SVGAGI. V was shortened by 7 bases and J by 5 bases, with 14 bases between the two germline ends. The CDR3 contains 14 residues.

The chain is built from TRBV15 and TRBJ2-7, with no clear D. The CDR3 contains 14 residues. Germline CDR1 and CDR2: LNHNV and YYDKDF (reference sequence). Between the trimmed V and J ends, which lost 0 bases and 1 base, there was a span of 7 bases. CDR3 sequence reads: CATSREGGSYEQYF. CDR3 nucleotide sequence: TGTGCCACCAGCAGAGAAGGCGGATCCTACGAGCAGTACTTC. The complete variable domain, with remaining parts taken from reference TRBV15 and TRBJ2-7, reads DAMVIQNPRYQVTQFGKPVTLSCSQTLNHNVMYWYQQKSSQAPKLLFHYYDKDFNNEADTPDNFQSRRPNTSFCFLDIRSPGLGDTAMYLCATSREGGSYEQYFGPGTRLTVT.

The chain links TRBV2 to TRBJ1-3, with 8 bases that match TRBD1. Germline V lookup: CDR1 SNHLY, CDR2 FYNNEI. The CDR3 spans 16 residues. Germline trimming cut 4 bases from V and 0 bases from J; bases unmatched to any gene: 5. The CDR3 spells CASSATGVNSGNTIYF. Written as DNA, the CDR3 is TGTGCCAGCAGTGCGACAGGGGTCAACTCTGGAAACACCATATATTTT.